This passage covers 20 T cell receptor beta chains from one sample sequenced in a study of shared T cell receptors in the human thymus. This table comes from immunoSEQ multiplex PCR, and its TCRdb copy is limited to in-frame clones, with some not included. Among approximately 760,000 clones listed, 80% to 90% were seen once. These records were also assigned to another study, of human thymus T cells.

The source material was thymocytes. These TCRs come from a girl under two years old with a congenital heart defect.

The genes are TRBV27 and TRBJ1-2, with D possibly matching TRBD1 (6 bases). CDR1 is MNHEY and CDR2 is SMNVEV in the germline V gene (reference sequence). This CDR3 contains 16 residues. The V gene lost 2 bases and the J gene lost 2 bases, with 15 bases spanning the gap. DNA for the CDR3: TGTGCCAGCAGTTTAATCGCGACAGGACCAAACTATGGCTACACCTTC. Protein: CASSLIATGPNYGYTF.

This chain uses TRBV13 with TRBJ2-7, with D maybe TRBD2 (5 bases). Germline CDR1 reads PRHDT; CDR2 reads FYEKMQ (reference sequence). V was clipped by 0 bases and J by 6 bases, with 6 bases between them. The CDR3 sequence is 12 residues long. The CDR3 region has the DNA TGTGCCAGCAGCTTAGGACGGGGCGAGCAGTACTTC. It yields the protein CASSLGRGEQYF.

Details on this clone: Relative to the germline gene, one junction end is altered; a read error may explain this. The sample holds other DNA sequences that translate to the same CDR3. The rearrangement links TRBV2 to TRBJ1-1, with unresolved D. The CDR3 consists of 10 residues. Germline loops: CDR1 SNHLY, CDR2 FYNNEI. DNA for the CDR3: TGTGCCAGCACTATACCTGAAGCCTTCTTT. It specifies CASTIPEAFF.

This chain uses TRBV2 with TRBJ1-1, with TRBD1 matching over 10 bases. Germline CDR1 reads SNHLY; CDR2 reads FYNNEI. The CDR3 covers 16 residues. J gave up 1 base and V 6 bases, and 8 bases lay outside the gene matches. In DNA form, the CDR3 reads TGTGCCAGCAGGGAGGACAGGGGGAAGGAGAACACTGAAGCTTTCTTT. Protein product: CASREDRGKENTEAFF.

This clone was recorded once. The V call is TRBV5-8, the J call TRBJ1-2; possibly TRBD1 for D (6 bases). This CDR3 has 15 residues. The germline V and J ends were trimmed by 4 bases and 4 bases, with 17 bases remaining between them. CDR1 is SGHTS and CDR2 is YDEGEE in the germline V gene. CDR3 bases: TGTGCCAGCAGCCAGATCAACAGGGAGGGCTATGGCTACACCTTC. Encoded protein: CASSQINREGYGYTF.

The J gene is TRBJ1-6, the V gene TRBV28, with D possibly TRBD1 on 5 matching bases. With 6 bases removed from V and 8 bases from J, the gap between germline ends came to 23 bases. The V gene's germline CDR1 is MDHEN and CDR2 SYDVKM. The CDR3 is 17 amino acids. The CDR3 nucleotides read TGTGCCAGCAGACTTAACCCAGACAGACCCTTTGATTCACCCCTCCACTTT. Protein: CASRLNPDRPFDSPLHF.

The V call is TRBV4-1, the J call TRBJ1-4; D might be TRBD1 (5 bases). V lost 4 bases to trimming and J lost 8 bases, with 23 bases between them. The CDR3 contains 17 residues. From germline, CDR1 is MGHRA and CDR2 YSYEKL. CDR3 sequence (DNA): TGCGCCAGCAGCCGCGTGACCGGGGCCCGGAGGGGAGAAAAACTGTTTTTT. Its translation is CASSRVTGARRGEKLFF.

This clone was seen a single time. This chain uses TRBV29-1 with TRBJ1-2; 11 bases map to TRBD1. V was clipped by 7 bases and J by 6 bases; unmatched bases: 13. This CDR3 has 15 amino acids. In germline, CDR1 is SQVTM, CDR2 ANQGSEA. The CDR3 here is CSAYEWDRGRHGYTF. CDR3 bases: TGCAGCGCTTACGAGTGGGACAGGGGGAGACATGGCTACACCTTC. The whole variable domain, filled in from reference TRBV29-1 and TRBJ1-2, reads SAVISQKPSRDICQRGTSLTIQCQVDSQVTMMFWYRQQPGQSLTLIATANQGSEATYESGFVIDKFPISRPNLTFSTLTVSNMSPEDSSIYLCSAYEWDRGRHGYTFGSGTRLTVV.

V gene TRBV4-1 combines with J gene TRBJ1-2; 8 positions agree with TRBD1. CDR1 and CDR2 (germline): MGHRA, YSYEKL. The CDR3 runs 21 residues. The V and J ends lost 3 bases and 0 bases, in that order; junction bases with no gene match: 21. For the CDR3, the DNA is TGCGCCAGCAGCCACATAAACTCGGACAGGGAGAGCGAGGTACCTAACTATGGCTACACCTTC. It codes for CASSHINSDRESEVPNYGYTF.

This clone showed up just once. The rearrangement uses TRBV4-1 and TRBJ2-5, with 13 bases aligning to TRBD2. The CDR3 has 18 residues. The junction had 12 bases not matched to a gene; V was cut back by 3 bases and J by 5 bases. Germline V gene data show CDR1 as MGHRA and CDR2 as YSYEKL. CDR3 in amino acids: CASSHHILAGGQSETQYF. The CDR3 bases are TGCGCCAGCAGCCACCATATACTAGCGGGGGGGCAATCTGAGACCCAGTACTTC.

The gene calls are TRBV6-5 and TRBJ2-3, with D perhaps TRBD2 (6 bases). V was clipped by 5 bases and J by 2 bases, with 11 bases between them. Germline CDR1 MNHEY, CDR2 SVGAGI. The CDR3 runs to 14 residues. This CDR3 is CASSTGVLTDTQYF. The DNA for the CDR3 is TGTGCCAGCAGTACGGGGGTGCTCACAGATACGCAGTATTTT.

This chain uses TRBV11-2 with TRBJ1-6; tentative D call: TRBD1 (6 bases). Trimming left V 6 bases short and J 3 bases short, with 15 bases between. Germline values: CDR1 SGHAT, CDR2 FQNNGV. This CDR3 has 16 amino acids. The CDR3 region is CASRNNRVLYNSPLHF. The CDR3 DNA reads TGTGCCAGCAGGAATAACAGGGTCCTCTATAATTCACCCCTCCACTTT.

CDR3 residues: CASSQDGLTGGATDTQYF. The DNA for the CDR3 is TGCGCCAGCAGCCAAGATGGTCTGACCGGGGGGGCCACAGATACGCAGTATTTT. V and J are TRBV4-3 and TRBJ2-3, with 8 bases identical to TRBD2. The V gene's germline CDR1 is LGHNA and CDR2 YSLEER. CDR3 size: 18 residues. V lost 0 bases and J lost 2; bases outside the gene matches: 10.

V gene TRBV15 combines with J gene TRBJ2-1; TRBD2 matches at 8 bases. This CDR3 comprises 18 residues. Germline V CDR1 and CDR2: LNHNV, YYDKDF (reference sequence). With V trimmed by 5 bases and J by 9 bases, 21 bases remained unmatched. For the CDR3, the DNA is TGTGCCACCAGCCCAAGGAGGGGTAGCGGGGACTCCGTTGGTGAGCAGTTCTTC. It encodes CATSPRRGSGDSVGEQFF.

The rearrangement links TRBV15 to TRBJ1-1; no reliable D call. Germline-derived CDR1 and CDR2 are LNHNV and YYDKDF (reference sequence). This CDR3 contains 12 residues. V was clipped by 1 base and J by 7 bases, with 7 bases between them. In DNA form, the CDR3 reads TGTGCCACCAGCAGAGCCGGGTTTGAAGCTTTCTTT. Translation gives CATSRAGFEAFF.

J is TRBJ2-7 and V is TRBV5-6, with 12 bases fitting TRBD2. CDR1 is SGHDT and CDR2 is YYEEEE in the germline V gene. J lost 5 bases, V lost 4 bases, and 10 bases had no gene match. This CDR3 has 16 amino acids. This chain's CDR3 is CASSQTSGGQANEQYF. CDR3 nucleotide sequence: TGTGCCAGCAGCCAGACTAGCGGGGGCCAAGCCAACGAGCAGTACTTC. The full variable domain, with the rest looked up from reference TRBV5-6 and TRBJ2-7, is DAGVTQSPTHLIKTRGQQVTLRCSPKSGHDTVSWYQQALGQGPQFIFQYYEEEERQRGNFPDRFSGHQFPNYSSELNVNALLLGDSALYLCASSQTSGGQANEQYFGPGTRLTVT.

The chain uses TRBV28 and TRBJ2-7; 8 nucleotides agree with TRBD1. Germline CDR1 is MDHEN and CDR2 is SYDVKM. There are 16 residues in the CDR3. V shed 6 bases and J 4 bases; nucleotides not matched to a gene: 14. The CDR3 DNA follows: TGTGCCAGCAGGCCCGTGCAGGGGGCAGTCCTGTACGAGCAGTACTTC. This gives the protein CASRPVQGAVLYEQYF. The full variable domain, with the rest looked up from reference TRBV28 and TRBJ2-7, is DVKVTQSSRYLVKRTGEKVFLECVQDMDHENMFWYRQDPGLGLRLIYFSYDVKMKEKGDIPEGYSVSREKKERFSLILESASTNQTSMYLCASRPVQGAVLYEQYFGPGTRLTVT.

The chain is built from TRBV7-8 and TRBJ2-3; possibly TRBD2 for D (6 bases). V lost 5 bases and J 0 bases, leaving 18 bases between the germline ends. CDR3 size: 17 residues. CDR1 is SGHVS, CDR2 FQNEAQ, per germline. The CDR3 sequence is CASSPRGGAGSTDTQYF. The CDR3 DNA reads as TGTGCCAGCAGCCCCCGGGGTGGGGCGGGGAGCACAGATACGCAGTATTTT.

The rearrangement joins TRBV18 to TRBJ2-1; unclear D gene. V was cut by 0 bases and J by 0 bases, with 9 bases left in between. The germline V gene has CDR1 KGHSH and CDR2 LQKENI. The CDR3 consists of 16 residues. The CDR3 bases are TGTGCCAGCTCACCACCCCAGGTTAGCTCCTACAATGAGCAGTTCTTC. Protein: CASSPPQVSSYNEQFF.

The genes are TRBV20-1 and TRBJ2-7; the D is unclear. Trimming cost V 4 bases and J 7 bases, with 11 bases left between them. The CDR3 extends over 11 amino acids. The germline gives CDR1 DFQATT, CDR2 SNEGSKA (reference sequence). DNA of the CDR3: TGCAGTGCTACTAGGAGACGGGAGCAGTACTTC. It yields the protein CSATRRREQYF.